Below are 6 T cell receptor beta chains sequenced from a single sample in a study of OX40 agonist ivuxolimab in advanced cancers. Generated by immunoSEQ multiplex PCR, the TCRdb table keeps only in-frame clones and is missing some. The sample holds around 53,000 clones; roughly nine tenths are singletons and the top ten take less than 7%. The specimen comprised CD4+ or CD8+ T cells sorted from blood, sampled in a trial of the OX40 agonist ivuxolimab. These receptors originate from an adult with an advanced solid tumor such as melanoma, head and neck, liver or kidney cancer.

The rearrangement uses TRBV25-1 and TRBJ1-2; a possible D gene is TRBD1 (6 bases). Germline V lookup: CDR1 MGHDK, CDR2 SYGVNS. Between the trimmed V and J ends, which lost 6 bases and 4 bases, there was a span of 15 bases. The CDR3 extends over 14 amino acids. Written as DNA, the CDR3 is TGTGCCAGCAGCGAGACAGGTGCTACCTATGGCTACACCTTC. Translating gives CASSETGATYGYTF.

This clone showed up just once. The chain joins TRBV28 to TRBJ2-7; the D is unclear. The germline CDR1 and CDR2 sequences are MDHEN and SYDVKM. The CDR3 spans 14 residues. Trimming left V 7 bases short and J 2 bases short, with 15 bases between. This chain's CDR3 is CASTSPRPPYEQYF. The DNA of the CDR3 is TGTGCCAGCACCTCCCCCCGCCCTCCCTACGAGCAGTACTTC.

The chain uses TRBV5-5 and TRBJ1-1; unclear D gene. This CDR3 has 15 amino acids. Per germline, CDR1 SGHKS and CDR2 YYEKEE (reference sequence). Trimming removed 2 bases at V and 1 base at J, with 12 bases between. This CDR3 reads CASSFLGAGNTEAFF. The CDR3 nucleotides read TGTGCCAGCAGCTTCCTTGGAGCGGGGAACACTGAAGCTTTCTTT.

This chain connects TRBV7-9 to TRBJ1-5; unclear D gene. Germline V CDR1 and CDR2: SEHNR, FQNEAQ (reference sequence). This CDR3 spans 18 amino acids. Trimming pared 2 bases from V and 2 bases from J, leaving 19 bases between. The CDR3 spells CASSLSGTSTGGNQPQHF. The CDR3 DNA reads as TGTGCCAGCAGCTTAAGTGGCACCTCTACCGGGGGCAATCAGCCCCAGCATTTT.

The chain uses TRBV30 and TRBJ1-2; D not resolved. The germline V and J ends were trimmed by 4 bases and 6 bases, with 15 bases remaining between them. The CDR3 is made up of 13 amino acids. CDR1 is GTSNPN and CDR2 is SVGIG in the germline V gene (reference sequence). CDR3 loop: CAWTLREGNGYTF. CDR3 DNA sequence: TGTGCCTGGACCCTACGCGAGGGAAATGGCTACACCTTC.

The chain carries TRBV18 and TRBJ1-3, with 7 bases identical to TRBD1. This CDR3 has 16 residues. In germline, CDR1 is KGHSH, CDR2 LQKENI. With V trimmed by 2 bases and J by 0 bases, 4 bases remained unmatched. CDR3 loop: CASSPSGQNSGNTIYF. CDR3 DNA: TGTGCCAGCTCACCATCGGGACAGAACTCTGGAAACACCATATATTTT.